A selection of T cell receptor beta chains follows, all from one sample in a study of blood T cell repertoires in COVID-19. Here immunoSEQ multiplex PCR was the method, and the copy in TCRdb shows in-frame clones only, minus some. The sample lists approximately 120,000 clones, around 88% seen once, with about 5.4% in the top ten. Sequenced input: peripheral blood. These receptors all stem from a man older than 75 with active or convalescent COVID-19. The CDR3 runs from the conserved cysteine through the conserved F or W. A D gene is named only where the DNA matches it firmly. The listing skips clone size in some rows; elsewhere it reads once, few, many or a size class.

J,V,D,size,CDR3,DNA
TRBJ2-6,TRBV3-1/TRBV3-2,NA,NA,CASSQDPTNSGANVLTF,TGTGCCAGCAGCCAAGATCCGACTAACTCTGGGGCCAACGTCCTGACTTTC
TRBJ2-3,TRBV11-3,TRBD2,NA,CASSLSSGQGDTQYF,TGTGCCAGCAGCCTCTCTAGCGGTCAAGGGGATACGCAGTATTTT
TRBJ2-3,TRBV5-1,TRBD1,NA,CASSPGTGITDTQYF,TGCGCCAGCAGCCCCGGGACAGGGATCACAGATACGCAGTATTTT
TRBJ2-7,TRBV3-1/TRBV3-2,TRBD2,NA,CASSQVVRGTSGGPIYEQYF,TGTGCCAGCAGCCAAGTGGTTCGAGGGACTAGCGGGGGGCCGATCTACGAGCAGTACTTC
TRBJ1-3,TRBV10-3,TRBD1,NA,CAISERTGAGNTIYF,TGTGCCATCAGTGAGAGGACAGGGGCTGGAAACACCATATATTTT
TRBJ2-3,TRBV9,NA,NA,CASSKIPGTRSTDTQYF,TGTGCCAGCAGCAAAATTCCCGGGACAAGGAGCACAGATACGCAGTATTTT
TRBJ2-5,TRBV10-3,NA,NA,CAIRDSPRETQYF,TGTGCCATCCGGGACTCCCCCAGGGAGACCCAGTACTTC
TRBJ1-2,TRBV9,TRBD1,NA,CASSVGQGNYGYTF,TGTGCCAGCAGCGTGGGACAGGGTAACTATGGCTACACCTTC
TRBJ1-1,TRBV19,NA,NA,CASSNTGTAFF,TGTGCCAGTAGTAATACAGGGACGGCTTTCTTT
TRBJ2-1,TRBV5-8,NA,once,CASSLVVCLTRNEQFF,TGTGCCAGCAGCTTGGTGGTCTGTTTGACGAGGAATGAGCAGTTCTTC
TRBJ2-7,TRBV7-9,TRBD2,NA,CASSLPSSGGPDEQYF,TGTGCCAGCAGCTTACCGTCTAGCGGGGGGCCGGACGAGCAGTACTTC
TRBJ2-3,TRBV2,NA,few,CASSQGGGDTQYF,TGTGCCAGCAGTCAGGGAGGGGGAGATACGCAGTATTTT
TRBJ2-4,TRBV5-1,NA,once,CASSSGDSGKNIQYF,TGCGCCAGCAGCTCAGGAGATAGCGGCAAAAACATTCAGTACTTC
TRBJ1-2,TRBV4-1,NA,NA,CASSQDLEGYTF,TGCGCCAGCAGCCAAGATTTGGAGGGCTACACCTTC
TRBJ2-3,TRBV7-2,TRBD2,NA,CASSLGGGGSDTQYF,TGTGCCAGCAGCTTAGGCGGGGGGGGATCTGATACGCAGTATTTT
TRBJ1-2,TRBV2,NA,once,CASSVLRDGHTF,TGTGCCAGCAGTGTTCTTCGGGATGGCCACACCTTC
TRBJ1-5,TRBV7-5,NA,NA,CVRSEDRGFGQPQHF,TGTGTCAGAAGCGAAGACAGGGGATTCGGGCAGCCCCAGCATTTT
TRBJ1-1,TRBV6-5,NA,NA,CASRDDWGLPGEAFF,TGTGCCAGCAGAGATGATTGGGGACTCCCCGGGGAAGCTTTCTTT
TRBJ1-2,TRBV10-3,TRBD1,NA,CAISEALDRGPGGYTF,TGTGCCATCAGTGAGGCCCTGGACAGGGGGCCGGGTGGCTACACCTTC
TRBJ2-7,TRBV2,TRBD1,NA,CASKGQTYEQYF,TGTGCCAGCAAGGGACAGACCTACGAGCAGTACTTC
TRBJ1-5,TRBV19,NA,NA,CASTRREGNQPQHF,TGTGCCAGTACCCGACGGGAGGGCAATCAGCCCCAGCATTTT
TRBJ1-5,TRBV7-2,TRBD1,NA,CASSLVGTGASNQPQHF,TGTGCCAGCAGCTTAGTGGGAACAGGGGCTAGCAATCAGCCCCAGCATTTT
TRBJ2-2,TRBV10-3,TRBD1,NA,CAISITGTGGAGGELFF,TGTGCCATCAGTATAACCGGGACAGGGGGCGCCGGCGGGGAGCTGTTTTTT
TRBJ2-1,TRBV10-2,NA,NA,CASRTGLGNNEQFF,TGCGCCAGCAGGACAGGCCTGGGGAACAATGAGCAGTTCTTC
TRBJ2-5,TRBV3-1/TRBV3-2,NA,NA,CASSQDFRRLHDETQYF,TGTGCCAGCAGCCAAGATTTTCGGCGACTCCACGATGAGACCCAGTACTTC
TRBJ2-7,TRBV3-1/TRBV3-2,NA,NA,CASSQYLSSRGYPVPTRYEQYF,TGTGCCAGCAGCCAATATCTCTCGTCGCGCGGCTACCCTGTGCCCACGCGTTACGAGCAGTATTTC
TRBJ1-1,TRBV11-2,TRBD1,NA,CASSSGTGGVMNTEAFF,TGTGCCAGCAGCTCCGGGACAGGGGGTGTAATGAACACTGAAGCTTTCTTT
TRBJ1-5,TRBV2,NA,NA,CASSVSGGTQHF,TGTGCCAGCAGCGTTTCGGGGGGGACCCAGCATTTT
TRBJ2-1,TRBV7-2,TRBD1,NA,CASSRGQVSYNEQFF,TGTGCCAGCAGCCGTGGACAGGTCTCCTACAATGAGCAGTTCTTC